This T cell receptor (beta chain) was captured by sequencing in a study of beta chain features in type 1 diabetes. Study-level points and caveats: All four CD4+ subsets from Type 1 diabetes patients carried moderately but significantly shorter TCRB CDR3s.

The isolated RNA, all of it, was reverse transcribed, so expressed TCRB transcripts were what got sequenced. Only in-frame clones appear in the TCRdb table, and some are missing; sequencing was by immunoSEQ multiplex PCR. This table has around 160,000 clones, about 63% appearing once. This clone has only a few counts. As yet, its antigen is unknown. V was shortened by 0 bases and J by 3 bases, with 10 bases between the two germline ends. Looked up from germline, CDR1 is SGHRS and CDR2 is YFSETQ. The CDR3 extends over 14 amino acids. This receptor was obtained from a young man with type 1 diabetes. This sequence joins TRBV5-1 and TRBJ2-7, with TRBD1 as a possible D gene (5 bases). Sample: naive CD4+ T cells from blood. Written as DNA, the CDR3 is TGCGCCAGCAGCTTGGCAGGGTCCAGCTACGAGCAGTACTTC. Translating it yields CASSLAGSSYEQYF.